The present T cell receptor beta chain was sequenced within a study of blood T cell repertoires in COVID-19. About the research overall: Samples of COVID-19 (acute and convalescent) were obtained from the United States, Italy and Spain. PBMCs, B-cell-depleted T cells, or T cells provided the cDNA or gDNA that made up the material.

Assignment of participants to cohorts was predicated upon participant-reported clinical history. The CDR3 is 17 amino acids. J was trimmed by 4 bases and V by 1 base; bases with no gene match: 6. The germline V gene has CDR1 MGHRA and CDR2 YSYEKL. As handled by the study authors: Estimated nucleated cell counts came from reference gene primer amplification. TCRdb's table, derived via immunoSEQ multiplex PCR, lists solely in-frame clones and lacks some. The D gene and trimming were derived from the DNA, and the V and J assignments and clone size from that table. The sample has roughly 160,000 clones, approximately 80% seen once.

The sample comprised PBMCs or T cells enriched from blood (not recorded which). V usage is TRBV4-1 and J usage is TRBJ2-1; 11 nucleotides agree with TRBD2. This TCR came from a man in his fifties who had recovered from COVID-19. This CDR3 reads CASSQGILAGEYNEQFF. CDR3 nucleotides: TGCGCCAGCAGCCAAGGCATACTAGCGGGAGAGTACAATGAGCAGTTCTTC.